Listed here are 2 T cell receptor beta chains from one sample, sequenced in a study of cytomegalovirus exposure and HLA in healthy donors. PCR primers comprised 60 Vbeta and 13 Jbeta primers. The data were produced by immunoSEQ multiplex PCR, yet TCRdb's version contains in-frame clones alone and is incomplete. Of about 140,000 clones listed, around 80% are singletons. Sequenced sample: PBMCs. The receptors come from a man younger than 40 in good health and CMV-seropositive.

The genes are TRBV4-2 and TRBJ2-1; 12 positions match TRBD2. The CDR3 has 18 amino acids. The V segment lost 7 bases and the J segment 6 bases; nucleotides outside the gene matches: 16. CDR1 LGHNA and CDR2 YNFKEQ come from the germline V gene. CDR3 sequence: CASTPVTSGSVRSNEQFF. The CDR3 DNA reads as TGTGCCAGCACCCCCGTGACTAGCGGGAGTGTGCGGAGCAATGAGCAGTTCTTC.

This clone was detected ten times or more. This chain links TRBV6-1 with TRBJ1-2; 11 bases agree with TRBD1. CDR1 is MNHNS, CDR2 SASEGT, per germline. There are 14 residues in the CDR3. V lost 3 bases, J lost 4 bases, and 1 base stayed unmatched. CDR3 protein: CASSEDRGLYGYTF. The CDR3, as DNA: TGTGCCAGCAGTGAGGACAGGGGGCTCTATGGCTACACCTTC.